This T cell receptor beta chain came from a study of blood T cell repertoires in COVID-19. Overall study context: Italy, Spain and the United States were the sources of the convalescent and acute COVID-19 samples.

A Seattle source enrolled patients during active infection and followed them longitudinally. The CDR3 sequence is 14 residues long. CDR1 LNHDA and CDR2 SQIVND come from the germline V gene (reference sequence). The trim removed 2 bases at V and 8 bases at J, leaving 4 bases unmatched. This table comes from immunoSEQ multiplex PCR, and its TCRdb copy is limited to in-frame clones, with some not included. The table shows around 60,000 clones, with around 82% occurring only once. The receptor was isolated from a man between 60 and 75 years old with COVID-19, enrolled during active disease. This chain connects TRBV19 to TRBJ2-4; 9 positions agree with TRBD1. Specimen: peripheral blood. The CDR3 sequence is CASSIRTGEDIQYF. The CDR3 bases are TGTGCCAGTAGTATAAGGACAGGGGAGGACATTCAGTACTTC.